The clone carrying this TCR beta chain was picked up a small number of times. Profiled with immunoSEQ multiplex PCR; TCRdb holds only in-frame clones, not every one. Of tens of thousands of clones listed, roughly 59% are singletons. Focal radiation and CTLA-4 blockade (ipilimumab) were tested in chemo-refractory metastatic non-small-cell lung cancer patients. This CDR3 region has 14 residues. V was clipped by 6 bases and J by 4 bases, with 15 bases between them. Germline V gene data show CDR1 as MNHEY and CDR2 as SMNVEV (reference sequence). The data stem from a study of radiotherapy plus CTLA-4 blockade in lung cancer. Background on the study: Objective responses were recorded in about 17% of patients, with disease control recorded in 25% to 40%.

The TCR sequence derives from a human donor with non-small cell lung cancer who had a partial response to radiotherapy plus ipilimumab. The chain employs TRBV27 and TRBJ1-2; D is perhaps TRBD1 (5 bases). The specimen comprised peripheral blood, sampled from a patient treated with radiotherapy plus ipilimumab. The CDR3 nucleotides are TGTGCCAGCAGCCGGGACTTTAGATCCTATGGCTACACCTTC. Its protein product is CASSRDFRSYGYTF.